These T cell receptor beta chains were read from a single sample in a study of T cell changes during pregnancy in multiple sclerosis. Repertoires were generated with immunoSEQ multiplex PCR, while TCRdb's copy carries only in-frame clones and drops some. The repertoire has 40,000 to 50,000 clones, roughly nine tenths of them found once; the top ten carry 0.95% to 1.5%. The specimen was CD4+ T cells from peripheral blood mononuclear cells, collected in the first trimester of pregnancy. The receptor set was obtained from a female donor with multiple sclerosis, enrolled in a pregnancy study. Both conserved end residues are part of each CDR3.

j_gene | v_gene | CDR3aa
TRBJ1-2 | TRBV6-5 | CASSYSGGWGGSGYTF
TRBJ1-1 | TRBV5-5 | CASYVGEGSGTEAFF
TRBJ2-7 | TRBV10-3 | CAISELAGEREQYF
TRBJ1-4 | TRBV10-3 | CAIGLTGVEEKLFF
TRBJ1-1 | TRBV29-1 | CSVDRALNTEAFF
TRBJ2-4 | TRBV28 | CASSPGSELAKNIQYF
TRBJ1-1 | TRBV28 | CASSVTRTGAFF
TRBJ2-7 | TRBV10-3 | CAIGLTTLYEQYF
TRBJ2-7 | TRBV7-9 | CASSPLANYEQYF
TRBJ2-6 | TRBV12-5 | CASGLPGQVSFSSGANVLTF
TRBJ2-2 | TRBV5-6 | CASSFVGANLPGELFF
TRBJ1-4 | TRBV5-1 | CASSRTATNEKLFF
TRBJ1-1 | TRBV6-5 | CASSYSGHTNTEAFF
TRBJ2-2 | TRBV30 | CAWSVFGRLAGSTGELFF
TRBJ2-3 | TRBV6-6 | CASSYMAGEGTDTQYF
TRBJ2-6 | TRBV28 | CASAQDSGANVLTF
TRBJ1-1 | TRBV5-1 | CASSLFLLFPGDRGNTEAFF
TRBJ2-1 | TRBV28 | CASSLWSGENNEQFF
TRBJ2-7 | TRBV4-3 | CASSREPTGVEGEQYF
TRBJ2-7 | TRBV23-1 | CASSHPWRGEQYF
TRBJ1-4 | TRBV28 | CASKNGGDPNEKLFF
TRBJ2-7 | TRBV19 | CASSNRVGHEQYF
TRBJ1-2 | TRBV10-2 | CASSQTYYGYTF
TRBJ2-2 | TRBV2 | CASSRTSGFTGELFF
TRBJ2-3 | TRBV30 | CAWSVSLAADTQYF
TRBJ2-3 | TRBV28 | CASVLGDSLSTQYF
TRBJ1-5 | TRBV28 | CASSPSRRGGNQPQHF
TRBJ2-1 | TRBV15 | CATSSTGGVGNEQFF
TRBJ2-2 | TRBV5-5 | CASSSAGANTGELFF
TRBJ1-5 | TRBV28 | CASSTVHVINQPQHF
TRBJ2-7 | TRBV5-1 | CASSMTGTAYEQYF
TRBJ2-1 | TRBV18 | CASSPRPSENEQFF
TRBJ1-1 | TRBV6-1 | CASRAGAMNTEAFF
TRBJ1-1 | TRBV30 | CAWTVNTEAFF
TRBJ1-1 | TRBV10-3 | CAISDKDSTEAFF
TRBJ2-2 | TRBV30 | CARGRWDDTGELFF
TRBJ1-5 | TRBV19 | CASSITGGKYSNQPQHF
TRBJ1-4 | TRBV19 | CASSRPFGSGEKLFF
TRBJ1-2 | TRBV6-1 | CASVNSYYGYTF
TRBJ1-1 | TRBV14 | CASSQGREYSNAEAFF
TRBJ2-5 | TRBV7-9 | CASSLLAAVGETQYF
TRBJ1-1 | TRBV9 | CASSVAWQNTEAFF
TRBJ1-1 | TRBV7-2 | CASSLSQIVNTEAFF
TRBJ1-4 | TRBV27 | CASSSLSAGWQEKLFF
TRBJ1-1 | TRBV29-1 | CSARDRAVTEAFF
TRBJ1-1 | TRBV29-1 | CSVGEFPTEAFF
TRBJ2-2 | TRBV7-2 | CASSFELAITGELFF
TRBJ1-2 | TRBV25-1 | CASSTGQDYGYTF
TRBJ2-3 | TRBV7-2 | CASSQSTDTQYF
TRBJ2-7 | TRBV19 | CASSTTGLAGGEQYF
TRBJ2-7 | TRBV7-2 | CASSLSQSYEQYF
TRBJ2-4 | TRBV28 | CASRDRVGIQYF
TRBJ1-1 | TRBV19 | CASSMSKKTEAFF
TRBJ2-4 | TRBV19 | CASSTQGLAAHIQYF
TRBJ2-1 | TRBV5-1 | CASSFSGSSYNEQFF